This passage covers 8 T cell receptor beta chains from one sample sequenced in a study of T cell responses to AZD1222 COVID-19 vaccine. Sequencing was performed with immunoSEQ multiplex PCR; in TCRdb, only in-frame clones are kept and a portion is missing. Altogether about 120,000 clones are present, 87% being singletons, with the ten largest covering about 2.5%. The material sequenced was peripheral blood, taken 28 days after the second AZD1222 dose. The receptors were gathered from an adult who received the AZD1222 COVID-19 vaccine.

J is TRBJ2-3 and V is TRBV4-2; 7 positions match TRBD2. Germline V lookup: CDR1 LGHNA, CDR2 YNFKEQ. V shed 0 bases, J shed 0 bases, and the junction held 3 bases outside the gene matches. The length of the CDR3 is 16 residues. The CDR3 sequence is CASSQEEGLSTDTQYF. Written as DNA, the CDR3 is TGTGCCAGCAGCCAAGAGGAGGGACTAAGCACAGATACGCAGTATTTT.

This sequence joins TRBV7-9 and TRBJ1-2; tentative D call: TRBD1 (6 bases). V was pared by 5 bases and J by 4 bases, with 11 bases between. This CDR3 is 13 amino acids long. Germline assignment: CDR1 SEHNR and CDR2 FQNEAQ (reference sequence). The CDR3 nucleotides are TGTGCCAGCAGCCCAGGGGAGGCCTATGGCTACACCTTC. Translating gives CASSPGEAYGYTF. The variable domain in full, completed from reference TRBV7-9 and TRBJ1-2, reads DTGVSQNPRHKITKRGQNVTFRCDPISEHNRLYWYRQTLGQGPEFLTYFQNEAQLEKSRLLSDRFSAERPKGSFSTLEIQRTEQGDSAMYLCASSPGEAYGYTFGSGTRLTVV.

The V and J genes are TRBV14 and TRBJ1-1, with 7 bases aligning to TRBD1. Germline-derived CDR1 and CDR2 are SGHDN and FVKESK. This CDR3 comprises 14 residues. Losses at the gene ends were 5 bases for V and 2 bases for J; bases not matched to a gene: 5. The CDR3 nucleotides are TGTGCCAGCAGCGGGCGGACAGGTAACACTGAAGCTTTCTTT. Protein product: CASSGRTGNTEAFF.

As concerns this clone: The same CDR3 arises from other DNA sequences in this sample as well. The chain combines TRBV19 with TRBJ1-1; tentative D call: TRBD1 (5 bases). The V end lost 1 base, the J end lost 4 bases, and 7 bases lay between the germline ends. Germline loops: CDR1 LNHDA, CDR2 SQIVND (reference sequence). The CDR3 totals 13 residues. CDR3 in amino acids: CASSIGGGTEAFF. DNA for the CDR3: TGTGCCAGTAGTATAGGTGGGGGCACTGAAGCTTTCTTT.

This rearrangement joins TRBV7-6 to TRBJ1-4; D is unresolved. The V gene's germline CDR1 is SGHVS and CDR2 FNYEAQ. With 5 bases removed from V and 0 bases from J, the gap between germline ends came to 13 bases. The CDR3 runs to 16 residues. The CDR3: CASSLTVQTTNEKLFF. CDR3 nucleotide sequence: TGTGCCAGCAGCCTCACCGTCCAGACAACTAATGAAAAACTGTTTTTT. Variable domain in full (rest from reference TRBV7-6 and TRBJ1-4): GAGVSQSPRYKVTKRGQDVALRCDPISGHVSLYWYRQALGQGPEFLTYFNYEAQQDKSGLPNDRFSAERPEGSISTLTIQRTEQRDSAMYRCASSLTVQTTNEKLFFGSGTQLSVL.

This chain connects TRBV5-1 to TRBJ1-3; 9 nucleotides line up with TRBD1. Germline lookup yields CDR1 SGHRS and CDR2 YFSETQ. Trimming at V came to 4 bases and at J to 2 bases, leaving 10 bases not matched to a gene. This CDR3 is built from 17 residues. CDR3 loop: CASSLGQGSFAGNTIYF. The CDR3 nucleotides are TGCGCCAGCAGCCTAGGACAGGGGTCTTTCGCTGGAAACACCATATATTTT.

This chain links TRBV5-5 with TRBJ1-5; weak D call: TRBD1 (5 bases). Trimming left V 0 bases short and J 8 bases short, with 15 bases between. The length of the CDR3 is 15 residues. Germline V CDR1 and CDR2: SGHKS, YYEKEE (reference sequence). CDR3 bases: TGTGCCAGCAGCTTGGCCCGGGACCGAGGGGAGCCCCAGCATTTT. This gives the protein CASSLARDRGEPQHF.

The rearrangement uses TRBV5-5 and TRBJ2-7; 7 bases are a match to TRBD1. This CDR3 contains 16 residues. Germline-derived CDR1 and CDR2 are SGHKS and YYEKEE (reference sequence). Germline trimming cut 1 base from V and 2 bases from J; bases unmatched to any gene: 9. The CDR3 nucleotides are TGTGCCAGCAGCTTGCCCCAGGGGGTCTTGGCCTACGAGCAGTACTTC. Translation: CASSLPQGVLAYEQYF.